This record looks at one T cell receptor (beta chain) sequence and its context. How the authors handled the data: Reference gene primer amplification gave estimated nucleated cell counts. Some clones are missing from TCRdb's copy, which holds only in-frame ones; the method was immunoSEQ multiplex PCR. V, J and clone size reflect that table, while D and trimming were determined from the DNA. Of more than 200,000 clones listed, approximately 88% were seen once; the top ten hold roughly 3.7%. Everyone who took part was roughly 18 to 89 years old, and they came from 20 to 25 US areas. V trimming: 0 bases; J trimming: 5 bases; junction bases outside the gene matches: 5. Germline V CDR1 and CDR2: LGHDT, YNNKEL (reference sequence). This CDR3 region has 15 residues. The source of the sample is a study of blood T cell repertoires in COVID-19. Study-level background: Collection of acute and convalescent COVID-19 samples took place in the United States, Italy and Spain.

The genes are TRBV3-1 (or the pseudogene TRBV3-2) and TRBJ1-1, with TRBD1 identical over 8 bases. Sequencing used PBMCs or T cells enriched from blood (not recorded which). The TCR originated in a woman in her 30s who had been exposed to COVID-19. CDR3 in amino acids: CASSQDRTGLTEAFF. DNA for the CDR3: TGTGCCAGCAGCCAAGATCGGACAGGGTTGACTGAAGCTTTCTTT.